The source of this TCR beta chain is a study of blood T cell repertoires in COVID-19 (dated by TCRdb to 2020 to 2021). At the level of the whole study: Samples covering the acute and convalescent phases of COVID-19 were provided by collaborators in the United States, Italy and Spain. The samples were drawn from the first 160 participants of the ongoing ImmuneRACE study and from 1,254 subjects provided by 6 global collaborators. The prospective study material was composed of cDNA or gDNA derived from T cells, B-cell-depleted T cells, or PBMCs. Nearly every sample came with metadata listing a de-identified subject ID, COVID-19 status, age in years and sex. Where HLA class I and class II types were available, the types were taken from metadata supplied by the sample provider, not from assay-based typing. The repertoires were released in a freely available public database meant as a resource for research on the immune response to SARS-CoV-2. Deeply sampled blood TCRbeta repertoires from subjects exposed to, actively infected with, or recovered from COVID-19 were included in the dataset.

Here is what the overall study found, with its caveats: Clinical and demographic metadata were provided uncurated, with the amount varying by source and participant.

TCRbeta CDR3 regions were amplified from genomic DNA using the immunoSEQ Assay, a bias-controlled multiplex PCR. The original methods were these. The number of nucleated cells in each sample was estimated from the amplification of reference gene primers within the assay. To quantify the absolute abundance of each unique TCRbeta CDR3 rearrangement, sequence reads were collapsed and filtered. Productive Simpson clonality was computed per sample as the square root of Simpson's diversity index over productive rearrangements. TCRdb re-hosts the immuneACCESS table, in-frame sequences only. Its copies lack some clones; in the studies checked, an unresolved V gene accounts for under half of them, and the cause for the rest is not known. That table furnishes V, J and clone size, whereas the DNA furnished D and trimming. In this sample the table shows approximately 150,000 clones, approximately 90% of which occur a single time. Together, the top ten hold just under 0.95% of the sample.

CDR3 length: 14 amino acids, cysteine to phenylalanine. The sequence is cut down to CDR3 DNA, 42 bases in frame from base 1. CDR1 is given as SEHNR and CDR2 as FQNEAQ, both from the germline V gene (reference sequence). V is shortened by 1 base, J by 2 bases, and the region joining them spans 8 bases. Worth noting for this clone: Its binding antigen is unknown. No per-base quality is available; no much larger clone lies one base away.

Each collaborating institution followed its own protocols to collect whole blood in K2EDTA tubes. For TCRbeta analysis, collaborators shipped samples as frozen whole blood, isolated PBMCs, or DNA extracted from either of those sample types. The V gene is TRBV7-9 and the J gene is TRBJ1-1; 6 matching bases give a weak D call of TRBD1. Sample: peripheral blood. This receptor was obtained from a woman in her 50s with acute or convalescent COVID-19. The CDR3 loop reads CASSLEQGNTEAFF. The DNA is as follows: TGTGCCAGCAGCTTAGAACAGGGCAACACTGAAGCTTTCTTT.